This T cell receptor gamma chain was captured by sequencing in a study of human gamma delta and Vdelta1 T cells. Broader study findings: Polyclonal Delta One T cells reportedly showed broad cytotoxic targeting of acute myeloid leukemia.

The J segment lost 12 bases and the V segment lost 0 bases, leaving 8 bases of the junction unmatched. The CDR3 consists of 12 residues. Looked up from germline, CDR1 is VINAFY and CDR2 is YDVSNSKD. TCRdb re-analyzed the PCR reads via CATT. Among roughly 3,900 gamma-chain clones, around 15% were seen once, and the ten largest hold around 6.8%. Only a few counts were recorded for this clone. Its specificity is not known. Input material: Vdelta1 gamma-delta T cells from blood grown in culture (DOT cells). This TCR derives from a human donor in good health. The chain links TRGV5 to TRGJ1 or TRGJ2. The CDR3 loop reads CATWDRPRRKLF. CDR3 nucleotide sequence: TGTGCCACCTGGGACAGGCCGAGAAGGAAACTCTTT.